This T cell receptor (beta chain) was recorded in a study of blood T cell repertoires in COVID-19. Study background: Nucleic acid was either cDNA or gDNA, and it came from T cells, B-cell-depleted T cells, or PBMCs.

Study processing details: Estimated nucleated cell counts came from reference gene primer amplification. Produced via immunoSEQ multiplex PCR; TCRdb's table is partial and in-frame only. Clone size and the V and J calls come from that table; the DNA yielded D and trimming. The sample has about 350,000 clones; about 92% are singletons. It was during active infection that Seattle patients were enrolled and then longitudinally followed. This CDR3 has 13 amino acids. V was pared by 4 bases and J by 2 bases, with 1 base of the junction left unmatched. Germline CDR1 is SGHTA and CDR2 is FQGTGA. The TCR originated in a woman aged 55-70 years with COVID-19, enrolled during active disease. Specimen: peripheral blood. The chain links TRBV7-3 to TRBJ2-5; 7 nucleotides agree with TRBD1. For the CDR3, the DNA is TGTGCCAGCAGCTCGGGACAGCAAGAGACCCAGTACTTC. The encoded protein is CASSSGQQETQYF.